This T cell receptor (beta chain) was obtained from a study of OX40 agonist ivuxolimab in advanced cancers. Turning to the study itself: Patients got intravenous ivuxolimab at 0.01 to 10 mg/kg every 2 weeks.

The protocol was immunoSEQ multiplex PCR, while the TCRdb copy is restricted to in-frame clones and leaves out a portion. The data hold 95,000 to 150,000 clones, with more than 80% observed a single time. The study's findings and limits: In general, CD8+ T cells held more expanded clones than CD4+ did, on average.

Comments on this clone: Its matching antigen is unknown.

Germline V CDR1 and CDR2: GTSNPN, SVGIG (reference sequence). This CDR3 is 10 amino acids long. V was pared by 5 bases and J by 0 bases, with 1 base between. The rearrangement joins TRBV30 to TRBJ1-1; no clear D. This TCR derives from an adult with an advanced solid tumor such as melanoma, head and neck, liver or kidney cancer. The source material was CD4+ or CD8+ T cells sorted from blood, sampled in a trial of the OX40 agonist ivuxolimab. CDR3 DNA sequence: TGTGCCTGGTTGAACACTGAAGCTTTCTTT. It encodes CAWLNTEAFF.